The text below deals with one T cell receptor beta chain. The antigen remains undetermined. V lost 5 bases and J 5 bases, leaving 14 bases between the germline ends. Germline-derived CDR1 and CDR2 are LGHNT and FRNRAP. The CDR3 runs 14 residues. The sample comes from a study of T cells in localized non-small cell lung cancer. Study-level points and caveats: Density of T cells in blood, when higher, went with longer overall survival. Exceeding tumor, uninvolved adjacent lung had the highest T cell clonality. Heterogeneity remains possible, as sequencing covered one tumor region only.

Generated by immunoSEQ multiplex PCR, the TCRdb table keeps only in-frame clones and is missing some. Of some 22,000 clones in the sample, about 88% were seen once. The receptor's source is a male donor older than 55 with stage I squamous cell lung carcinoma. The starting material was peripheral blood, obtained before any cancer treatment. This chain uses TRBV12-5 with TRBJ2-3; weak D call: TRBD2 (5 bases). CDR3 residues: CASGQEGLGDTQYF. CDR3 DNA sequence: TGTGCTAGTGGTCAAGAGGGCCTGGGAGATACGCAGTATTTT. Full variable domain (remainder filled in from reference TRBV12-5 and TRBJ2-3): DARVTQTPRHKVTEMGQEVTMRCQPILGHNTVFWYRQTMMQGLELLAYFRNRAPLDDSGMPKDRFSAEMPDATLATLKIQPSEPRDSAVYFCASGQEGLGDTQYFGPGTRLTVL.